This entry is about one T cell receptor beta chain. This clone was seen only a few times. The target of this receptor is not known. Base qualities are not provided; no much larger clone lies one nucleotide away. These data belong to a study of shared clonotypes between healthy human individuals (TCRdb year 2020). As for the study more broadly: The cohort comprised a couple of women and three men aged 18 to 49 years. Blood TCR repertoires of four to six healthy adults were deeply sequenced to estimate repertoire size and the extent of clonotype sharing between individuals. Libraries were prepared and TCR repertoires were sequenced by different laboratories using diverse techniques, in order to increase sequencing depth and limit assay-specific biases. For each donor, CD4 naive and CD4 memory were each run on three plates, CD8 naive on two plates, and CD8 memory on one plate. Leukapheresis yielded between about 0.94 and 10 billion PBMCs per donor. What the study reported, not specific to this receptor: Larger estimated clonotype richness was generally found for naive subsets than for memory subsets. Sharing across a few donors was observed for approximately 5% of naive CD4, less than 4% of naive CD8, 2% to 2.5% of memory CD4, and over 0.3% of memory CD8 clonotypes. Because the study included only a small number of donors, the genetic and exposure-history diversity represented was limited. Compared with non-shared clonotypes, clonotypes shared by all four sorted-subset donors had higher generation probabilities. Sampling was restricted to blood, and TCR repertoires in tissues likely differ from the TCR repertoires found in blood. Pairwise subsampling indicated that sequencing depth was expected to affect the degree of clonotype sharing among donors. Even with the large sequencing depth, rarefaction of the sorted-subset datasets indicated that sequencing was incomplete.

CD8 naive samples were CD45RO-negative cells positively selected for CCR7, giving a CD45RA+CCR7+ population that excluded TemRA cells. Donors were healthy HIV-negative adults with no recently reported acute infections or vaccinations. Every donor was a Caucasian adult living in Nashville, Tennessee, USA. After blood collection by leukapheresis, PBMCs were isolated using Ficoll-Histopaque density gradient centrifugation and then cryopreserved in the vapor phase of liquid nitrogen. Analytical flow cytometry was used to check the purity and quantity of every magnetically sorted T cell population. Genomic DNA was isolated from each sorted fraction and quantified by UV absorbance on a Nanodrop 2000c. Using the deep immunoSEQ assay, TCR CDR3 regions were amplified from genomic DNA by multiplex PCR. For each cell subset, the extracted genomic DNA was distributed evenly across all wells of several immunoSEQ 96-well plates, and each plate served as one replicate. Each replicate PCR for sorted subsets received roughly 200 ng genomic DNA, equal to roughly 30,000 T cell genomes. Purified libraries were measured with a Qubit 3.0 fluorometer, size-checked on a Bioanalyzer 2100, and measured again with the KAPA Library Quantification kit. Each immunoSEQ 96-well plate was sequenced on its own single-read 150-cycle Illumina NextSeq 550 flow cell. The original pipeline was this. Because only junctional sequences without quality scores were contained in the immunoSEQ output, filtering matching that applied to full-length reads could not be performed. To assign V/J genes and CDR3, sequences were annotated against IMGT germline references using PyIR, a Python wrapper for IgBLAST v1.9. Reads were removed for weak V/J assignments (E-value above 1e-6), missing CDR3, stop codons, out-of-frame junctions, or ambiguous translated residues. V3J clonotypes were defined as sequences sharing an identical inferred V gene, J gene, and CDR3 amino acid sequence. To compute the percentage overlap between repertoires, the number of shared unique clonotypes was divided by the size of the smaller repertoire. RTK rarefaction, the Chao1 estimator, and Recon v2.1 estimates of unobserved clonotypes were used to assess repertoire richness. Generation probabilities for all TCRbeta clonotypes obtained by the gDNA method from a handful of donors were computed using OLGA. TCRdb mirrors the immuneACCESS table, restricted to in-frame sequences. Some clones are absent from its copies; in checked studies, under half trace to an unresolved V gene, and the reason for the others is unknown. V, J and clone size are taken as reported in that table, and D and trimming were inferred from the DNA itself. For this sample there are about 600,000 clones; less than 97% appear just once. The ten top clones hold 0.1% to 0.11% of the sample.

The receptor was isolated from a woman aged 25 to 39 in good health. Sample: naive CD8+ T cells sorted from blood. The cell subset or site tag for this specimen amounts to: CD45RA+CCR7+.

CDR3 region: CASSGEETQYF. The base sequence is TGTGCCAGCAGCGGGGAAGAGACCCAGTACTTC. The rearranged segments are TRBV2 and TRBJ2-5; TRBD2 could be the D gene, as 5 bases match. Reading the germline V gene gives CDR1 SNHLY and CDR2 FYNNEI. The CDR3 runs 11 amino acids, cysteine and phenylalanine included. Only CDR3 DNA is held: 33 bases, read in frame from base 1. V is cut by 6 bases and J by 3 bases, and the space between the germline ends is 5 bases.